The TCR beta chain under discussion was sequenced for a study of blood T cell repertoires in COVID-19 (TCRdb year 2020). In the study overall: Samples from collaborators originated in the United States, Italy and Spain and spanned both the acute and convalescent phases of COVID-19. The material from the prospective study consisted of cDNA or gDNA derived from T cells, B-cell-depleted T cells, or PBMCs. Deeply sampled blood TCRbeta repertoires from subjects exposed to, actively infected with, or recovered from COVID-19 were included in the dataset. The repertoires were released in a freely available public database meant as a resource for research on the immune response to SARS-CoV-2. The samples were drawn from the first 160 participants of the ongoing ImmuneRACE study and from some 1,300 subjects provided by 6 global collaborators. A de-identified subject ID, COVID-19 status, age in years and sex were almost always included in the sample metadata. Where available, HLA class I and class II types were taken from metadata supplied by the sample provider and were not determined by assay-based typing. What the study reported, not specific to this receptor: Clinical and demographic metadata were provided uncurated, with the amount varying by source and participant.

From the germline V gene (reference sequence), CDR1 is LNHDA and CDR2 is SQIVND. Including the terminal cysteine and phenylalanine, the CDR3 comprises 16 residues. Just CDR3 DNA is preserved here, 48 bases in frame from base 1. Here V drops 5 bases and J drops 4 bases, and the junction holds 9 bases not matched to any gene. Remarks on this clone: The antigen it recognizes is unknown. No base-level quality is on record; no much larger clone is a single base apart.

TCRbeta CDR3 regions were amplified from genomic DNA using the immunoSEQ Assay, a bias-controlled multiplex PCR. In the authors' own workflow: Within the assay, amplification of reference gene primers was used to estimate how many nucleated cells each sample contained. Sequence reads were collapsed and filtered to measure the absolute abundance of every unique TCRbeta CDR3 rearrangement. For each sample, productive Simpson clonality was calculated as the square root of Simpson's diversity index across productive rearrangements. In its TCRdb copy, this immuneACCESS table keeps in-frame sequences only and misses some clones. Where compared with another copy, unresolved V genes explain less than half of these, and the others have no known cause. The V and J calls and the clone size are those of that table, but D and trimming were determined from the DNA. In this sample the table shows under 100,000 clones, about nine tenths of which occur a single time. The top ten clonotypes cover around 5% of the sample.

Whole blood was collected in K2EDTA tubes by collaborating institutions according to the institutions' own protocols. Collaborator samples were shipped for TCRbeta analysis as frozen whole blood, isolated PBMCs, or DNA extracted from either sample type. This receptor chain uses TRBV19 and TRBJ2-7, with TRBD2 identical over 12 junction bases. This sequence originates from a man aged 45-60 years with acute or convalescent COVID-19. Sequencing used peripheral blood. The CDR3 region has the sequence CASSLRLAGVQYEQYF. The DNA sequence follows: TGTGCCAGTAGTCTTAGACTAGCGGGAGTTCAGTACGAGCAGTACTTC.